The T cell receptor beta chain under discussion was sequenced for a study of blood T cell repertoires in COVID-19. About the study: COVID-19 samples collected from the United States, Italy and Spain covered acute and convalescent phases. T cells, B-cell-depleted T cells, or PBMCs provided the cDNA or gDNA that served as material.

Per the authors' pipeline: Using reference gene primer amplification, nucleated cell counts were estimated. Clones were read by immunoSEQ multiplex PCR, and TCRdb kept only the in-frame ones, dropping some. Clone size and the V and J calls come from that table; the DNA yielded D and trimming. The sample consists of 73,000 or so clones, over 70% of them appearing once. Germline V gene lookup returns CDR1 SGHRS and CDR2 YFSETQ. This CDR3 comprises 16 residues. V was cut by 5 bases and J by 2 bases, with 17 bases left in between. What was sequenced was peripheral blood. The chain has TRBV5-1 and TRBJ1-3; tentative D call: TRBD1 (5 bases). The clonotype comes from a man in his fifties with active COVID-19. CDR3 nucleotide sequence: TGCGCCAGCAGGAATGCGGGGGGGTCTCCTGGAAACACCATATATTTT. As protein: CASRNAGGSPGNTIYF.